A single sample gave rise to the 17 T cell receptor beta chains below, sequenced in a study of CD8 T cells in ankylosing spondylitis. No antigen is known for these receptors. Whole-study findings and limits: About eight highly homologous variants made up a TCR beta motif that seemed to typify ankylosing spondylitis blood.

MiXCR, applied by TCRdb to the 5' RACE reads, yields one record per CDR3 protein. Among over 450,000 distinct CDR3 sequences, over 9.5% were seen once, and the ten largest hold nearly 7%. The sequenced sample was blood, either unsorted or a sorted T cell fraction (not recorded which). The receptors come from a male donor with ankylosing spondylitis.

The table lists this clonotype with a few counts. This chain links TRBV5-1 with TRBJ1-4, with D possibly being TRBD1 (5 bases). V dropped 2 bases and J dropped 5 bases, with 13 bases sitting between them. Per the germline V gene, CDR1 is SGHRS and CDR2 is YFSETQ. The CDR3 consists of 15 residues. The CDR3 region is CASSLMGTENEKLFF. The CDR3 DNA reads TGCGCCAGCAGCTTAATGGGGACGGAGAATGAAAAACTGTTTTTT.

V is TRBV5-1 and J is TRBJ1-2; no definite D call. The CDR3 runs 15 residues. Germline V CDR1 and CDR2: SGHRS, YFSETQ. Trimming pared 0 bases from V and 4 bases from J, leaving 13 bases between. Here the CDR3 DNA reads TGCGCCAGCAGCTTGGCCACCAGCCTTGGCTATGGCTACACCTTC. Its protein is CASSLATSLGYGYTF.

The table lists this clonotype with a few counts. This chain links TRBV27 with TRBJ2-1; TRBD2 might be the D (6 bases). The CDR3 extends over 13 amino acids. Trimming pared 3 bases from V and 6 bases from J, leaving 9 bases between. Germline assignment: CDR1 MNHEY and CDR2 SMNVEV (reference sequence). The CDR3 DNA reads as TGTGCCAGCAGTTTCTTCGGGAGCAATGAGCAGTTCTTC. Translated, it gives CASSFFGSNEQFF.

The gene calls are TRBV27 and TRBJ1-5; TRBD1 aligns across 8 bases. Germline V CDR1 and CDR2: MNHEY, SMNVEV (reference sequence). V trimming: 4 bases; J trimming: 4 bases; junction bases outside the gene matches: 9. This CDR3 region has 16 residues. This CDR3 is CASSSGQGGGNQPQHF. For the CDR3, the DNA is TGTGCCAGCAGTTCAGGACAGGGAGGAGGGAATCAGCCCCAGCATTTT.

This clonotype was found a few times. This sequence joins TRBV7-9 and TRBJ1-1; 8 bases map to TRBD1. The J segment lost 5 bases and the V segment lost 3 bases, leaving 5 bases of the junction unmatched. This CDR3 has 14 amino acids. In germline, CDR1 is SEHNR, CDR2 FQNEAQ (reference sequence). This CDR3 is CASSFQGAQTEAFF. CDR3 nucleotide sequence: TGTGCCAGCAGCTTTCAGGGGGCGCAGACTGAAGCTTTCTTT.

The chain links TRBV7-2 to TRBJ2-2, with TRBD2 matching 9 bases. In germline, CDR1 is SGHTA, CDR2 FQGNSA. Trimming removed 5 bases from V and 6 bases from J; junction bases left unmatched: 10. CDR3 length equals 16 residues. CDR3 amino acids: CASSPPGLAFAGELFF. The CDR3 DNA reads as TGTGCCAGCAGCCCCCCGGGACTAGCCTTCGCCGGGGAGCTGTTTTTT. The whole variable domain, remainder taken from reference TRBV7-2 and TRBJ2-2, is GAGVSQSPSNKVTEKGKDVELRCDPISGHTALYWYRQSLGQGLEFLIYFQGNSAPDKSGLPSDRFSAERTGGSVSTLTIQRTQQEDSAVYLCASSPPGLAFAGELFFGEGSRLTVL.

The rearrangement uses TRBV7-9 and TRBJ2-1; the match to TRBD2 covers 8 bases. The ends lost 4 bases at V and 9 bases at J; junction bases unmatched: 14. This CDR3 has 16 residues. CDR1 and CDR2 from the germline V gene are SEHNR and FQNEAQ (reference sequence). CDR3 amino acids: CASSYLTPRTSPEQFF. CDR3 DNA: TGTGCCAGCAGCTACTTAACCCCGAGGACTAGCCCTGAGCAGTTCTTC.

The V gene is TRBV20-1, the J gene TRBJ1-3, with no clear D. CDR1 DFQATT and CDR2 SNEGSKA come from the germline V gene (reference sequence). This CDR3 has 13 residues. With 0 bases removed from V and 8 bases from J, the gap between germline ends came to 11 bases. The CDR3 reads CSARDERGDTIYF. CDR3 coding DNA: TGCAGTGCTAGAGATGAACGAGGAGACACCATATATTTT.

The rearrangement links TRBV20-1 to TRBJ2-7; 8 nucleotides agree with TRBD2. The CDR3 has 13 amino acids. Losses at the gene ends were 2 bases for V and 7 bases for J; bases not matched to a gene: 7. CDR1 and CDR2 from the germline V gene are DFQATT and SNEGSKA (reference sequence). The CDR3 loop is CSARLGLAGEQYF. The CDR3 region has the DNA TGCAGTGCTAGATTAGGGCTAGCGGGTGAGCAGTACTTC.

The chain has TRBV5-1 and TRBJ2-1; TRBD1 matches at 9 bases. Germline V gives CDR1 SGHRS, CDR2 YFSETQ. V lost 3 bases and J lost 9; bases outside the gene matches: 10. The CDR3 length is 15 residues. The CDR3 sequence is CASSWGDRASGEQFF. The CDR3 DNA follows: TGCGCCAGCAGCTGGGGGGACAGGGCCTCGGGTGAGCAGTTCTTC. The whole variable domain, filled in from reference TRBV5-1 and TRBJ2-1, reads KAGVTQTPRYLIKTRGQQVTLSCSPISGHRSVSWYQQTPGQGLQFLFEYFSETQRNKGNFPGRFSGRQFSNSRSEMNVSTLELGDSALYLCASSWGDRASGEQFFGPGTRLTVL.

V gene TRBV5-1 combines with J gene TRBJ2-6; TRBD1 matches 8 bases. This CDR3 comprises 16 residues. The J segment lost 4 bases and the V segment lost 6 bases, leaving 9 bases of the junction unmatched. Germline V CDR1 and CDR2: SGHRS, YFSETQ. The CDR3 DNA reads as TGCGCCAGCAAGAGGACAGGGCTTGGAGGGGCCAACGTCCTGACTTTC. Amino acids: CASKRTGLGGANVLTF.

V and J are TRBV2 and TRBJ1-6, with a possible D match to TRBD1 (5 bases). Deletions cut 11 bases from V and 5 bases from J, with 13 bases between. The V gene's germline CDR1 is SNHLY and CDR2 FYNNEI. The CDR3 runs to 13 residues. CDR3 protein: CAGPGPNNSPLHF. Written as DNA, the CDR3 is TGTGCCGGGCCGGGACCGAATAATTCACCCCTCCACTTT.

The chain combines TRBV5-1 with TRBJ2-1; the D gene is possibly TRBD2 (6 bases). The germline V gene encodes CDR1 SGHRS and CDR2 YFSETQ. V lost 4 bases, J lost 0 bases, and 14 bases lay in between. The CDR3 covers 16 residues. In DNA form, the CDR3 reads TGCGCCAGCAGCCCCTGGCTAGCGAGCTCCTACAATGAGCAGTTCTTC. Its translation: CASSPWLASSYNEQFF.

This clonotype was seen at least ten times. J is TRBJ2-5 and V is TRBV20-1; 10 bases match TRBD2. Unmatched junction bases numbered 20, after V lost 5 bases and J lost 5 bases. In germline, CDR1 is DFQATT, CDR2 SNEGSKA (reference sequence). This CDR3 spans 18 amino acids. CDR3 bases: TGCAGTGCTCATACTGGCCTAGCGGGAGATCGGCCCCAGGAGACCCAGTACTTC. Protein sequence: CSAHTGLAGDRPQETQYF.

A few counts support this clonotype. V and J are TRBV7-2 and TRBJ1-5; D gene unclear. Germline values: CDR1 SGHTA, CDR2 FQGNSA. V was pared by 5 bases and J by 2 bases, with 16 bases between. The CDR3 covers 16 residues. CDR3 bases: TGTGCCAGCAGCCCCCATCAGACTGGGGGCAATCAGCCCCAGCATTTT. As protein: CASSPHQTGGNQPQHF.

This clonotype appeared once. DNA for the CDR3: TGTGCCAGCAGCTTAAGGCCCCGGGGGACACAGAGGCGAAAACTGTTTTTT. Its protein is CASSLRPRGTQRRKLFF. This chain uses TRBV7-8 with TRBJ1-4; tentatively, D is TRBD1 (6 bases). Germline V lookup: CDR1 SGHVS, CDR2 FQNEAQ. Between the trimmed V and J ends, which lost 2 bases and 10 bases, there was a span of 23 bases. The CDR3 loop spans 17 amino acids.

In this sample, this clonotype turned up many times. This chain uses TRBV29-1 with TRBJ2-4, with D tentatively TRBD1 (6 bases). The CDR3 is 12 amino acids. V lost 0 bases, J lost 6 bases, and 6 bases lay in between. CDR1 and CDR2 (germline): SQVTM, ANQGSEA. The chain's CDR3 is CSVEEDRNIQYF. The CDR3 DNA reads TGCAGCGTTGAAGAGGACAGAAACATTCAGTACTTC. Full variable domain (outside the CDR3, taken from reference TRBV29-1 and TRBJ2-4): SAVISQKPSRDICQRGTSLTIQCQVDSQVTMMFWYRQQPGQSLTLIATANQGSEATYESGFVIDKFPISRPNLTFSTLTVSNMSPEDSSIYLCSVEEDRNIQYFGAGTRLSVL.